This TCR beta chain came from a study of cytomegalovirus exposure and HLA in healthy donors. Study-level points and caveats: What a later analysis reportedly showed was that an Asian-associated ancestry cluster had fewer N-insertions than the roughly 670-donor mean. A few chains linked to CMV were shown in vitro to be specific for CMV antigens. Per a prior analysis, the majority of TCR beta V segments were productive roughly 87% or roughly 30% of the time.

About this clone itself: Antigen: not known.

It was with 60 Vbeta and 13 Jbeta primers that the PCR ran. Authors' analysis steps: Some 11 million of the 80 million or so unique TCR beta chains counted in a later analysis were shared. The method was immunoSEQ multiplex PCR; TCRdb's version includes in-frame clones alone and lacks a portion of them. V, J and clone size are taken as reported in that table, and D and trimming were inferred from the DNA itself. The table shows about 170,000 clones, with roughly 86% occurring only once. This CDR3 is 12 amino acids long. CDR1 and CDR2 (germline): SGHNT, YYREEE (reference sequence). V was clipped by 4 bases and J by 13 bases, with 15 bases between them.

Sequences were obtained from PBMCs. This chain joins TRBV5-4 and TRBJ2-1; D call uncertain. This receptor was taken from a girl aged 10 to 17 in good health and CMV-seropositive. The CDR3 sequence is CASSPKDTAQFF. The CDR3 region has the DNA TGTGCCAGCAGCCCCAAAGACACGGCCCAGTTCTTC. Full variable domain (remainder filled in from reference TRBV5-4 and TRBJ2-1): ETGVTQSPTHLIKTRGQQVTLRCSSQSGHNTVSWYQQALGQGPQFIFQYYREEENGRGNFPPRFSGLQFPNYSSELNVNALELDDSALYLCASSPKDTAQFFGPGTRLTVL.